Listed below are T cell receptor beta chains from one sample, sequenced in a study of blood T cell repertoires in COVID-19. The data were produced by immunoSEQ multiplex PCR, yet TCRdb's version contains in-frame clones alone and is incomplete. The sample records 50,000 to 55,000 clones, around nine tenths being singletons. The source material was peripheral blood. These receptors were taken from a man aged 45-65 years with acute or convalescent COVID-19. The CDR3 runs from the conserved cysteine through the conserved F or W. D genes are given only for firm matches. The size field is filled for only some rows; it gives once, few, many or a size class.

size	D	V	J	CDR3	DNA
NA	NA	TRBV19	TRBJ1-5	CASSGSRSLDQPQHF	TGTGCCAGTAGCGGGAGCCGCTCCCTAGATCAGCCCCAGCATTTT
NA	NA	TRBV6-4	TRBJ1-2	CASSDRGGGYTF	TGTGCCAGCAGTGACAGGGGGGGAGGCTACACCTTC
once	TRBD1	TRBV12-5	TRBJ1-2	CASGLIDRVTYGYTF	TGTGCTAGTGGTTTGATCGACAGGGTTACCTATGGCTACACCTTC
NA	NA	TRBV10-3	TRBJ2-1	CAISSIATSSYNEQFF	TGTGCCATCAGTAGTATAGCCACAAGCTCCTACAATGAGCAGTTCTTC
NA	TRBD2	TRBV18	TRBJ2-7	CASSPDSGRDYEQYF	TGTGCCAGCTCACCAGATAGCGGGAGGGACTACGAGCAGTACTTC
NA	NA	TRBV7-9	TRBJ2-2	CASSLWSGQGTGELFF	TGTGCCAGCAGCTTATGGTCCGGACAAGGCACCGGGGAGCTGTTTTTT
NA	TRBD1	TRBV2	TRBJ2-7	CASSEAGTGNFYEQYF	TGTGCCAGCAGTGAAGCTGGGACAGGGAATTTTTACGAGCAGTACTTC
NA	TRBD2	TRBV27	TRBJ2-6	CASTLRGWLAGGTGANVLTF	TGTGCCAGCACCCTAAGGGGGTGGCTAGCGGGAGGGACTGGGGCCAACGTCCTGACTTTC
NA	NA	TRBV30	TRBJ1-5	CAWSVVRGQPQHF	TGTGCCTGGAGTGTAGTCCGGGGTCAGCCCCAGCATTTT
NA	NA	TRBV5-5	TRBJ2-7	CASSLAVETTYYEQYF	TGTGCCAGCAGCTTGGCAGTGGAGACTACCTACTACGAGCAGTACTTC
NA	TRBD1	TRBV12-3/TRBV12-4	TRBJ1-1	CASSFDRDAEAFF	TGTGCCAGCAGTTTTGACAGGGACGCTGAAGCTTTCTTT
NA	TRBD1	TRBV27	TRBJ1-2	CASRGTGGFFGYTF	TGTGCCAGCAGGGGGACAGGGGGTTTTTTCGGCTACACCTTC
NA	TRBD2	TRBV11-2	TRBJ2-1	CASSFGLAGVGEQFF	TGTGCCAGCAGCTTCGGGCTAGCGGGAGTGGGTGAGCAGTTCTTC
NA	NA	TRBV10-3	TRBJ1-5	CAISESSGLSQPQHF	TGTGCCATCAGTGAGTCATCAGGGCTTTCTCAGCCCCAGCATTTT
NA	NA	TRBV4-2	TRBJ2-3	CASSQSNQRTTVADTQYF	TGTGCCAGCAGCCAATCGAATCAGAGGACTACCGTGGCAGATACGCAGTATTTT
few	TRBD1	TRBV7-2	TRBJ1-2	CASSLGGTGGFSYGYTF	TGTGCCAGCAGCCTAGGGGGGACAGGGGGTTTCAGCTATGGCTACACCTTC
NA	TRBD1	TRBV7-2	TRBJ2-6	CASSWTGAGANVLTF	TGTGCCAGCAGCTGGACAGGGGCCGGGGCCAACGTCCTGACTTTC
NA	NA	TRBV28	TRBJ1-1	CASSGVFGEAFF	TGTGCCAGCAGCGGGGTATTTGGTGAAGCTTTCTTT
NA	NA	TRBV9	TRBJ1-1	CASSEGYSEAFF	TGTGCCAGCAGTGAGGGATACAGTGAAGCTTTCTTT
NA	TRBD1	TRBV7-9	TRBJ1-4	CASSAGTGVIRDKLFF	TGTGCCAGCAGCGCCGGGACAGGGGTCATTCGGGATAAACTGTTTTTT
NA	TRBD1	TRBV5-1	TRBJ2-2	CASGTGGANTGELFF	TGCGCCAGCGGCACAGGGGGCGCGAACACCGGGGAGCTGTTTTTT
NA	TRBD1	TRBV2	TRBJ2-2	CASRGQGSGGELFF	TGTGCCAGCAGGGGACAGGGAAGTGGCGGGGAGCTGTTTTTT
NA	NA	TRBV2	TRBJ1-5	CASSDGGAGQPQHF	TGTGCCAGCAGTGATGGGGGGGCTGGTCAGCCCCAGCATTTT
NA	NA	TRBV27	TRBJ1-6	CASSLSGNRGSPLHF	TGTGCCAGCAGTTTATCAGGGAATAGGGGGTCACCCCTCCACTTT
NA	TRBD1	TRBV5-1	TRBJ1-4	CASSLAGTDYEKLFF	TGCGCCAGCAGCTTGGCCGGGACAGATTATGAAAAACTGTTTTTT
NA	NA	TRBV11-2	TRBJ1-3	CASSLGMRAGNTIYF	TGTGCCAGCAGCCTAGGGATGAGGGCTGGAAACACCATATATTTT
NA	TRBD1	TRBV24-1	TRBJ2-3	CATSDNRGRGTSTDTQYF	TGTGCCACCAGTGACAACAGGGGGCGAGGGACTAGCACAGATACGCAGTATTTT
NA	NA	TRBV12-3/TRBV12-4	TRBJ1-2	CASSFRRGVGYTF	TGTGCCAGCAGCTTCCGTCGGGGGGTTGGCTACACCTTC
NA	NA	TRBV27	TRBJ2-1	CASSSHREKYNEQFF	TGTGCCAGCAGTTCCCATCGGGAAAAGTACAATGAGCAGTTCTTC
NA	TRBD1	TRBV7-8	TRBJ2-3	CASSPPLGQGKDTQYF	TGTGCCAGCAGCCCTCCGCTGGGACAGGGTAAGGATACGCAGTATTTT
NA	NA	TRBV14	TRBJ1-1	CASSPGARITEAFF	TGTGCCAGCAGCCCTGGGGCGCGTATCACTGAAGCTTTCTTT
NA	NA	TRBV30	TRBJ1-3	CAWSVQAFSGNTIYF	TGTGCCTGGAGTGTACAGGCATTTTCTGGAAACACCATATATTTT
NA	NA	TRBV12-3/TRBV12-4	TRBJ2-7	CASRWGQSYEQYF	TGTGCCAGCAGATGGGGCCAATCCTACGAGCAGTACTTC
NA	TRBD1	TRBV23-1	TRBJ1-2	CASSQRTGGDGYTF	TGCGCCAGCAGTCAACGGACAGGGGGGGATGGCTACACCTTC
NA	NA	TRBV30	TRBJ2-7	CAWSVSLTYEQYF	TGTGCCTGGAGTGTCTCTCTAACCTACGAGCAGTACTTC
NA	TRBD2	TRBV28	TRBJ2-5	CASSETLAGGETQYF	TGTGCCAGCAGTGAAACCCTAGCGGGAGGTGAGACCCAGTACTTC
NA	NA	TRBV5-6	TRBJ2-2	CASSLGLAYTGELFF	TGTGCCAGCAGCTTGGGGCTAGCGTACACCGGGGAGCTGTTTTTT
NA	TRBD1	TRBV12-5	TRBJ2-2	CASGLVLTGTANTGELFF	TGTGCTAGTGGTTTGGTCCTTACCGGGACAGCTAACACCGGGGAGCTGTTTTTT
NA	NA	TRBV7-2	TRBJ2-7	CASSLKIYEQYF	TGTGCCAGCAGCCTAAAGATCTACGAGCAGTACTTC
NA	NA	TRBV6-5	TRBJ2-6	CASSSLASGANVLTF	TGTGCCAGCAGTTCGTTAGCGTCTGGGGCCAACGTCCTGACTTTC
NA	TRBD1	TRBV5-4	TRBJ1-2	CASSLRDRDYGYTF	TGTGCCAGCAGCTTGCGTGACAGGGACTATGGCTACACCTTC
NA	NA	TRBV5-4	TRBJ2-3	CASSWRQAPTDTQYF	TGTGCCAGCAGCTGGAGGCAGGCTCCCACAGATACGCAGTATTTT
NA	TRBD2	TRBV9	TRBJ2-7	CASSRGTSGNYEQYF	TGTGCCAGCAGCCGGGGGACTAGCGGTAACTACGAGCAGTACTTC